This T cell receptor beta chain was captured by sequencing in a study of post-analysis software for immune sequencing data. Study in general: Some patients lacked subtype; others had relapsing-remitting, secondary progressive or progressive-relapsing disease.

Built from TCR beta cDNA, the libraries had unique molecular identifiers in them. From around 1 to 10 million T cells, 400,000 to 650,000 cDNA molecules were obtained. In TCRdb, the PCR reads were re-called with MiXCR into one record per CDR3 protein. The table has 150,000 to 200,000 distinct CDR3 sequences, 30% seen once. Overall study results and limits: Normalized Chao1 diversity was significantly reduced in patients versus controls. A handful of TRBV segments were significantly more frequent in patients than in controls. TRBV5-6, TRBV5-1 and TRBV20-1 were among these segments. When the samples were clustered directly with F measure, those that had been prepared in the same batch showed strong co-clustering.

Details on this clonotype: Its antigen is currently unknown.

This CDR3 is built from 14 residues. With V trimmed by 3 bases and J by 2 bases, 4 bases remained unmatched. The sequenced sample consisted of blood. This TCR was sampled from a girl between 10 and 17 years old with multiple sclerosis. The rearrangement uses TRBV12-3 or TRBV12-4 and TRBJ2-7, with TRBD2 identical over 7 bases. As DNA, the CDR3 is TGTGCCAGCAGTTTTCGGGGAGGGCCCTACGAGCAGTACTTC. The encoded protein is CASSFRGGPYEQYF.